This passage covers 30 T cell receptor beta chains from one sample sequenced in a study of radiotherapy plus CTLA-4 blockade in lung cancer. Only in-frame clones appear in the TCRdb table, and some are missing; sequencing was by immunoSEQ multiplex PCR. In the table there are roughly 50,000 clones, around 88% of which are singletons. The sequences come from peripheral blood, collected from a patient treated with radiotherapy plus ipilimumab. The receptors derive from a human donor with non-small cell lung cancer that progressed on radiotherapy plus ipilimumab. Some clones in this sample may be carry-over from other donors' samples.

This chain joins TRBV5-6 and TRBJ1-6; 11 nucleotides line up with TRBD1. This CDR3 contains 15 residues. The ends lost 3 bases at V and 9 bases at J; junction bases unmatched: 5. Germline V gives CDR1 SGHDT, CDR2 YYEEEE. CDR3 amino acids: CASSWDRGIRSPLHF. CDR3 DNA sequence: TGTGCCAGCAGCTGGGACAGGGGGATACGTTCACCCCTCCACTTT.

The chain has TRBV27 and TRBJ1-2; no firm D call. The CDR3 runs 14 residues. The V gene's germline CDR1 is MNHEY and CDR2 SMNVEV (reference sequence). The ends were cut back, 3 bases at V and 6 bases at J, with 14 bases in the middle. CDR3 amino acids: CASSFDGGKDGYTF. The CDR3 DNA follows: TGTGCCAGCAGTTTCGATGGAGGGAAAGATGGCTACACCTTC.

V is TRBV4-1 and J is TRBJ1-6; D call uncertain. This CDR3 region has 16 residues. The V and J ends lost 1 base and 3 bases respectively, with 10 bases between them. CDR1 and CDR2 (germline): MGHRA, YSYEKL. This chain's CDR3 is CASSQGRDYYNSPLHF. The DNA of the CDR3 is TGCGCCAGCAGCCAAGGTAGAGACTACTATAATTCACCCCTCCACTTT.

This clone showed up just a few times. The rearrangement links TRBV30 to TRBJ1-6, with 8 bases that match TRBD1. Trimming took 2 bases from V and 6 from J; bases not matched to a gene: 6. CDR3 size: 15 residues. Germline CDR1 and CDR2: GTSNPN and SVGIG (reference sequence). The CDR3 DNA follows: TGTGCCTGGAGTTTGGGGGACAGGACTAATTCACCCCTCCACTTT. Translation: CAWSLGDRTNSPLHF.

The chain has TRBV5-4 and TRBJ1-5, with no clear D. Between the trimmed V and J ends, which lost 1 base and 2 bases, there was a span of 10 bases. Germline V CDR1 and CDR2: SGHNT, YYREEE (reference sequence). This CDR3 spans 15 amino acids. CDR3 sequence (DNA): TGTGCCAGCAGCTTGAACCCGGAGGGCAATCAGCCCCAGCATTTT. Translating it yields CASSLNPEGNQPQHF.

This clone was counted once. This sequence joins TRBV7-3 and TRBJ1-2; D is possibly TRBD1 (5 bases). Germline CDR1 and CDR2: SGHTA and FQGTGA. The CDR3 extends over 13 amino acids. V lost 3 bases and J lost 2, with 7 bases in between. CDR3 sequence: CASSLGGNYGYTF. CDR3 DNA sequence: TGTGCCAGCAGCTTGGGGGGAAACTATGGCTACACCTTC.

This clone appeared once. The chain recombines TRBV28 with TRBJ1-4; possibly TRBD1 for D (6 bases). This CDR3 is 15 amino acids long. Germline V gene data show CDR1 as MDHEN and CDR2 as SYDVKM. Trimming pared 6 bases from V and 4 bases from J, leaving 15 bases between. In nucleotides, the CDR3 is TGTGCCAGCAGCAGAAATACAGGGAATAATGAAAAACTGTTTTTT. It encodes CASSRNTGNNEKLFF.

J is TRBJ2-1 and V is TRBV5-1, with 7 bases fitting TRBD1. Germline V gene lookup returns CDR1 SGHRS and CDR2 YFSETQ. V gave up 4 bases and J gave up 7 bases; unmatched junction bases: 11. CDR3 length: 15 residues. This chain's CDR3 is CASSPNPGQTNEQFF. The CDR3 DNA reads TGCGCCAGCAGCCCAAACCCGGGACAGACGAATGAGCAGTTCTTC.

This clone was seen only once. This chain uses TRBV5-6 with TRBJ2-3, with a possible D match to TRBD2 (6 bases). The V end was cut by 3 bases, the J end by 1 base, with 15 bases between. CDR1 SGHDT and CDR2 YYEEEE come from the germline V gene. The CDR3 has 16 amino acids. CDR3: CASSSLSGGGTDTQYF. For the CDR3, the DNA is TGTGCCAGCAGCTCACTTTCTGGCGGGGGCACAGATACGCAGTATTTT.

This clone was detected only once. The rearrangement links TRBV27 to TRBJ2-3, with 7 bases lining up with TRBD1. Germline V gene sequence: CDR1 MNHEY, CDR2 SMNVEV (reference sequence). This CDR3 has 16 residues. The V segment lost 2 bases and the J segment 3 bases; nucleotides outside the gene matches: 8. CDR3 region: CASSLTRGGATDTQYF. Here the CDR3 DNA reads TGTGCCAGCAGTTTAACACGAGGGGGCGCGACAGATACGCAGTATTTT.

J is TRBJ2-6 and V is TRBV7-3, with TRBD1 as a possible D gene (6 bases). The CDR3 loop spans 16 amino acids. Between the trimmed V and J ends, which lost 5 bases and 1 base, there was a span of 12 bases. The V gene's germline CDR1 is SGHTA and CDR2 FQGTGA. The chain's CDR3 is CASSIRQASGANVLTF. The CDR3, as DNA: TGTGCCAGCAGCATCCGACAGGCTTCTGGGGCCAACGTCCTGACTTTC.

The chain has TRBV2 and TRBJ1-2; D is possibly TRBD1 (5 bases). This CDR3 region has 12 residues. With 6 bases removed from V and 4 bases from J, the gap between germline ends came to 9 bases. From germline, CDR1 is SNHLY and CDR2 FYNNEI. The CDR3 spells CASRGVSYGYTF. The CDR3 DNA reads as TGTGCCAGCAGAGGGGTTAGCTATGGCTACACCTTC.

The gene calls are TRBV29-1 and TRBJ2-3, with a weak D call TRBD2 (5 bases). Trimming pared 6 bases from V and 1 base from J, leaving 11 bases between. Germline V gene data show CDR1 as SQVTM and CDR2 as ANQGSEA. The CDR3 is 13 residues long. This chain's CDR3 is CSVPADRTDTQYF. The CDR3 DNA is TGCAGCGTCCCAGCGGATCGCACAGATACGCAGTATTTT.

This sequence joins TRBV9 and TRBJ2-1, with 7 positions matching TRBD2. CDR3 length equals 15 residues. CDR1 SGDLS and CDR2 YYNGEE come from the germline V gene. V lost 4 bases and J lost 3; bases outside the gene matches: 7. This CDR3 reads CASSQSSGGYNEQFF. The CDR3 DNA follows: TGTGCCAGCAGCCAATCTAGCGGAGGCTACAATGAGCAGTTCTTC.

The chain uses TRBV4-1 and TRBJ2-6; D is possibly TRBD2 (5 bases). Germline V gene lookup returns CDR1 MGHRA and CDR2 YSYEKL. V was clipped by 5 bases and J by 2 bases, with 22 bases between them. The CDR3 consists of 19 residues. CDR3 region: CASSFIATGPRTGANVLTF. The CDR3 DNA is TGCGCCAGCAGCTTTATAGCGACGGGCCCAAGGACTGGGGCCAACGTCCTGACTTTC.

V is TRBV19 and J is TRBJ2-1; 8 bases align to TRBD2. Looked up from germline, CDR1 is LNHDA and CDR2 is SQIVND (reference sequence). There are 14 residues in the CDR3. The V segment lost 7 bases and the J segment 9 bases; nucleotides outside the gene matches: 11. The CDR3 is CASKKAGEGFEQFF. The CDR3 bases are TGTGCCAGTAAAAAAGCGGGAGAAGGATTTGAGCAGTTCTTC.

This chain's CDR3 is CASSLSFDEQYF. The CDR3 region has the DNA TGCGCCAGCAGCTTGTCCTTTGACGAGCAGTACTTC. This chain joins TRBV5-1 and TRBJ2-7; D gene uncertain. Germline assignment: CDR1 SGHRS and CDR2 YFSETQ. The CDR3 has 12 residues. The V end was cut by 1 base, the J end by 5 bases, with 7 bases between.

V and J are TRBV14 and TRBJ2-3; D is unresolved. CDR3 length: 14 residues. Germline CDR1 reads SGHDN; CDR2 reads FVKESK. The V end lost 4 bases, the J end lost 6 bases, and 14 bases lay between the germline ends. The CDR3 sequence is CASSPRWSIDTQYF. The DNA for the CDR3 is TGTGCCAGCAGCCCTCGGTGGTCGATCGATACGCAGTATTTT.

V is TRBV6-6 and J is TRBJ2-1; maybe TRBD2 (6 bases). The germline V and J ends were trimmed by 4 bases and 4 bases, with 11 bases remaining between them. Per the germline V gene, CDR1 is MNHNY and CDR2 is SVGAGI (reference sequence). The length of the CDR3 is 14 residues. The CDR3 reads CASSWSSEYNEQFF. The CDR3 coding sequence is TGTGCCAGCAGTTGGTCTAGCGAATACAATGAGCAGTTCTTC.

The CDR3 nucleotides are TGTGCCAGCACCCTATTGTGGGACAGGGGTCTACGCAATCAGCCCCAGCATTTT. Protein sequence: CASTLLWDRGLRNQPQHF. The chain employs TRBV28 and TRBJ1-5, with 10 nucleotides matching TRBD1. The CDR3 is 18 residues long. V lost 7 bases to trimming and J lost 2 bases; unmatched junction nucleotides: 14. Germline CDR1 is MDHEN and CDR2 is SYDVKM.

The rearrangement joins TRBV7-9 to TRBJ1-2; D might be TRBD1 (5 bases). CDR3 length equals 14 residues. Germline CDR1 and CDR2: SEHNR and FQNEAQ (reference sequence). V lost 4 bases, J lost 4 bases, and 13 bases lay in between. CDR3 residues: CASSSARDFYGYTF. CDR3 sequence (DNA): TGTGCCAGCAGCTCAGCAAGGGACTTCTATGGCTACACCTTC.

J is TRBJ2-3 and V is TRBV5-1, with TRBD2 matching over 8 bases. Trimming at V came to 4 bases and at J to 8 bases, leaving 9 bases not matched to a gene. This CDR3 spans 14 amino acids. In germline, CDR1 is SGHRS, CDR2 YFSETQ. This chain's CDR3 is CASSPGLAGGTQYF. CDR3 coding DNA: TGCGCCAGCAGCCCCGGACTAGCTGGAGGTACGCAGTATTTT.

This clone was seen more than once but under ten times. V usage is TRBV30 and J usage is TRBJ1-2; TRBD1 agrees at 7 bases. In germline, CDR1 is GTSNPN, CDR2 SVGIG (reference sequence). The CDR3 is 14 residues long. The ends lost 1 base at V and 7 bases at J; junction bases unmatched: 9. CDR3 nucleotide sequence: TGTGCCTGGAGTGGGACAGGAATTTACCTTGGCTACACCTTC. It is translated as CAWSGTGIYLGYTF.

V is TRBV7-8 and J is TRBJ1-2; no clear D. CDR3 length equals 14 residues. CDR1 SGHVS and CDR2 FQNEAQ come from the germline V gene. V lost 5 bases and J 3 bases, leaving 13 bases between the germline ends. The CDR3 region has the DNA TGTGCCAGCAGCAGGCAGGAGGCTGACTATGGCTACACCTTC. This sequence encodes CASSRQEADYGYTF. The entire variable domain, with the rest obtained from reference TRBV7-8 and TRBJ1-2, is as follows: GAGVSQSPRYKVAKRGQDVALRCDPISGHVSLFWYQQALGQGPEFLTYFQNEAQLDKSGLPSDRFFAERPEGSVSTLKIQRTQQEDSAVYLCASSRQEADYGYTFGSGTRLTVV.

The rearrangement links TRBV27 to TRBJ1-5; maybe TRBD1 (5 bases). The CDR3 consists of 13 residues. Germline-derived CDR1 and CDR2 are MNHEY and SMNVEV (reference sequence). V was cut by 0 bases and J by 6 bases, with 6 bases left in between. As DNA, the CDR3 is TGTGCCAGCAGTTTATCAGGGGTTCAGCCCCAGCATTTT. It yields the protein CASSLSGVQPQHF.

The rearrangement joins TRBV10-2 to TRBJ2-3; 9 positions agree with TRBD2. V gave up 3 bases and J gave up 4 bases; unmatched junction bases: 11. Germline values: CDR1 WSHSY, CDR2 SAAADI. CDR3 length equals 17 residues. The CDR3 coding sequence is TGCGCCAGCAGTGATTACCTTAGCGGGAGACCTGCAGATACGCAGTATTTT. It specifies CASSDYLSGRPADTQYF.

The rearrangement links TRBV2 to TRBJ2-1; no firm D call. CDR1 and CDR2 (germline): SNHLY, FYNNEI. Trimming left V 5 bases short and J 4 bases short, with 9 bases between. The CDR3 consists of 13 residues. CDR3 DNA sequence: TGTGCCAGCAGTCCTAGAGCGTACAATGAGCAGTTCTTC. It specifies CASSPRAYNEQFF.

The chain combines TRBV4-2 with TRBJ2-7, with 7 nucleotides matching TRBD2. J was trimmed by 5 bases and V by 0 bases; bases with no gene match: 4. The CDR3 runs 14 residues. The germline gives CDR1 LGHNA, CDR2 YNFKEQ. CDR3 DNA: TGTGCCAGCAGCCAAGATTGGGGGGGAAACGAGCAGTACTTC. Its protein product is CASSQDWGGNEQYF.

The gene calls are TRBV2 and TRBJ2-7, with D maybe TRBD2 (6 bases). The CDR3 has 13 residues. V dropped 4 bases and J dropped 5 bases, with 12 bases sitting between them. Germline V gene data show CDR1 as SNHLY and CDR2 as FYNNEI. The CDR3 loop reads CASSGVSGDEQYF. The DNA of the CDR3 is TGTGCCAGCAGTGGGGTTTCGGGGGACGAGCAGTACTTC.

V and J are TRBV30 and TRBJ2-2; 8 positions match TRBD1. Looked up from germline, CDR1 is GTSNPN and CDR2 is SVGIG (reference sequence). CDR3 length equals 15 residues. The V gene end was trimmed by 1 base and the J gene end by 1 base; junction bases not matched to a gene: 2. The CDR3 sequence is CAWSAGTGNTGELFF. CDR3 coding DNA: TGTGCCTGGAGTGCCGGGACAGGGAACACCGGGGAGCTGTTTTTT.